The clone carrying this TCR beta chain turned up a few times. Deletions cut 4 bases from V and 9 bases from J, with 19 bases between. CDR3 length equals 16 residues. Per germline, CDR1 KGHSH and CDR2 LQKENI. In the authors' methods: Estimates of nucleated cell counts were drawn from the amplification of reference gene primers. Only in-frame clones appear in the TCRdb table, and some are missing; sequencing was by immunoSEQ multiplex PCR. The D gene and trimming were derived from the DNA, and the V and J assignments and clone size from that table. In the table there are roughly 80,000 clones, approximately 89% of which are singletons. These data belong to a study of blood T cell repertoires in COVID-19. Study as a whole: Both acute and convalescent COVID-19 samples were obtained from the United States, Italy and Spain. In each case, the material was cDNA or gDNA derived from T cells, B-cell-depleted T cells, or PBMCs.

V and J are TRBV18 and TRBJ1-6, with a tentative D call TRBD1 (5 bases). The clonotype originates from an older woman with acute or convalescent COVID-19. The sequenced sample was peripheral blood. This CDR3 reads CASSRAGQGDGSPLHF. In DNA, the CDR3 is TGTGCCAGCTCACGGGCGGGGCAGGGCGACGGTTCACCCCTCCACTTT.